This record concerns one T cell receptor (beta chain) sequence. No antigen is known for it. These data belong to a study of T cell responses to AZD1222 COVID-19 vaccine. Whole-study results and caveats: Every sample of the repertoires postdated the peak T cell response.

Sequencing used immunoSEQ multiplex PCR; TCRdb keeps in-frame clones, though not all of them. The profile covers about 120,000 clones, with approximately 87% appearing a single time and 12% taken by the ten largest. The V end was cut by 5 bases, the J end by 7 bases, with 6 bases between. The CDR3 loop spans 11 amino acids. J is TRBJ2-1 and V is TRBV12-3 or TRBV12-4; no clear D. The receptor was derived from an adult in good health. Here the sequenced sample was peripheral blood, taken on day 0 of AZD1222 vaccination. As DNA, the CDR3 is TGTGCCAGCAGTCCTAGGAATGAGCAGTTCTTC. This sequence encodes CASSPRNEQFF.